The 24 T cell receptor beta chains presented below share a single source sample, sequenced in a study of OX40 agonist ivuxolimab in advanced cancers. Sequencing was performed with immunoSEQ multiplex PCR; in TCRdb, only in-frame clones are kept and a portion is missing. This table holds 96,000 or so clones, 84% found once. The sequenced sample was CD4+ or CD8+ T cells sorted from blood, obtained in a trial of the OX40 agonist ivuxolimab. The source of these receptors is an adult with an advanced solid tumor such as melanoma, head and neck, liver or kidney cancer.

The chain employs TRBV4-1 and TRBJ1-2; 7 bases align to TRBD1. The V gene end was trimmed by 2 bases and the J gene end by 2 bases; junction bases not matched to a gene: 5. This CDR3 is 15 amino acids long. Looked up from germline, CDR1 is MGHRA and CDR2 is YSYEKL. The CDR3 DNA follows: TGCGCCAGCAGCCAAAAACAGGGGAACAACTATGGCTACACCTTC. It codes for CASSQKQGNNYGYTF.

The chain joins TRBV20-1 to TRBJ1-2; 8 nucleotides agree with TRBD1. CDR3 length: 11 amino acids. V lost 6 bases and J lost 8; bases outside the gene matches: 5. CDR1 is DFQATT and CDR2 is SNEGSKA in the germline V gene (reference sequence). This chain's CDR3 is CSANRGEGYTF. In DNA form, the CDR3 reads TGCAGTGCAAACAGGGGGGAGGGCTACACCTTC.

The V call is TRBV7-2, the J call TRBJ2-7; D is possibly TRBD2 (6 bases). V shed 0 bases and J shed 3 bases, with 9 bases lying between them. CDR3 length: 14 residues. The germline gives CDR1 SGHTA, CDR2 FQGNSA. The CDR3 DNA sequence: TGTGCCAGCAGCTTAGCGCGGGGCCTCTACGAGCAGTACTTC. Translating it yields CASSLARGLYEQYF.

The chain has TRBV5-5 and TRBJ1-5; the D gene is possibly TRBD1 (6 bases). The CDR3 totals 15 residues. Trimming left V 4 bases short and J 1 base short, with 12 bases between. From germline, CDR1 is SGHKS and CDR2 YYEKEE (reference sequence). Here the CDR3 reads CASSTGAASNQPQHF. The CDR3 DNA reads as TGTGCCAGCAGCACGGGGGCGGCCAGCAATCAGCCCCAGCATTTT.

The gene calls are TRBV5-6 and TRBJ2-5; possibly TRBD1 for D (6 bases). Trimming removed 1 base from V and 5 bases from J, with 15 bases in between. The CDR3 is 15 residues long. In germline, CDR1 is SGHDT, CDR2 YYEEEE. In DNA form, the CDR3 reads TGTGCCAGCAGCTTGTCAGCTGGGGGCGGGGAGACCCAGTACTTC. This sequence encodes CASSLSAGGGETQYF. Looking up the rest from reference TRBV5-6 and TRBJ2-5 gives the full variable domain: DAGVTQSPTHLIKTRGQQVTLRCSPKSGHDTVSWYQQALGQGPQFIFQYYEEEERQRGNFPDRFSGHQFPNYSSELNVNALLLGDSALYLCASSLSAGGGETQYFGPGTRLLVL.

The V gene is TRBV7-2, the J gene TRBJ1-2; D unresolved. The V gene's germline CDR1 is SGHTA and CDR2 FQGNSA. Trimming shortened V by 4 bases and J by 4 bases, and 10 bases separated the two germline ends. The CDR3 totals 13 residues. This CDR3 reads CASSSGHLYGYTF. The CDR3 DNA follows: TGTGCCAGCAGCTCGGGTCACCTCTATGGCTACACCTTC.

V and J are TRBV4-2 and TRBJ2-7, with TRBD1 identical over 9 bases. CDR1 LGHNA and CDR2 YNFKEQ come from the germline V gene. The CDR3 totals 14 residues. V was pared by 3 bases and J by 4 bases, with 4 bases of the junction left unmatched. The CDR3 spells CASSQGTGRYEQYF. The DNA of the CDR3 is TGTGCCAGCAGCCAGGGGACAGGGAGGTACGAGCAGTACTTC.

DNA for the CDR3: TGTGCCAGCAGCTTCCCCGCAGGGGTAGCCAAAAACATTCAGTACTTC. Translating it yields CASSFPAGVAKNIQYF. The genes are TRBV7-3 and TRBJ2-4; tentative D call: TRBD1 (6 bases). The V end was cut by 3 bases, the J end by 0 bases, with 12 bases between. Germline assignment: CDR1 SGHTA and CDR2 FQGTGA. This CDR3 is built from 16 residues.

J is TRBJ1-1 and V is TRBV13, with 9 positions matching TRBD1. CDR1 is PRHDT, CDR2 FYEKMQ, per germline (reference sequence). This CDR3 has 15 amino acids. Losses at the gene ends were 1 base for V and 3 bases for J; bases not matched to a gene: 3. CDR3 nucleotide sequence: TGTGCCAGCAGCTTAGAAGGACAGGGGTACACTGAAGCTTTCTTT. Translating gives CASSLEGQGYTEAFF. Combining the CDR3 with reference TRBV13 and TRBJ1-1 gives the whole variable domain AAGVIQSPRHLIKEKRETATLKCYPIPRHDTVYWYQQGPGQDPQFLISFYEKMQSDKGSIPDRFSAQQFSDYHSELNMSSLELGDSALYFCASSLEGQGYTEAFFGQGTRLTVV.

The chain employs TRBV6-6 and TRBJ2-1, with D perhaps matching TRBD2 (6 bases). The V end lost 5 bases, the J end lost 9 bases, and 11 bases lay between the germline ends. CDR3 length equals 12 residues. Looked up from germline, CDR1 is MNHNY and CDR2 is SVGAGI (reference sequence). CDR3 DNA: TGTGCCAGCAGTCCGCCCGGGGGTGAGCAGTTCTTC. Its translation is CASSPPGGEQFF.

This clone was seen a single time. The chain is built from TRBV2 and TRBJ2-7; D is uncertain. V lost 4 bases and J lost 2, with 9 bases in between. CDR3 size: 13 residues. Germline CDR1 and CDR2: SNHLY and FYNNEI. In nucleotides, the CDR3 is TGTGCCAGCAGTGTTGTCAGTACCTACGAGCAGTACTTC. Translation: CASSVVSTYEQYF. Using reference TRBV2 and TRBJ2-7 for the parts outside the CDR3, the full variable domain is EPEVTQTPSHQVTQMGQEVILRCVPISNHLYFYWYRQILGQKVEFLVSFYNNEISEKSEIFDDQFSVERPDGSNFTLKIRSTKLEDSAMYFCASSVVSTYEQYFGPGTRLTVT.

This clone was found once. J is TRBJ2-1 and V is TRBV7-9; 12 bases agree with TRBD2. This CDR3 is built from 15 residues. V shed 5 bases and J 4 bases; nucleotides not matched to a gene: 3. The germline V gene has CDR1 SEHNR and CDR2 FQNEAQ (reference sequence). CDR3 residues: CASSLLAGGYNEQFF. CDR3 nucleotide sequence: TGTGCCAGCAGCCTTCTAGCGGGGGGGTACAATGAGCAGTTCTTC.

The rearrangement links TRBV2 to TRBJ2-3; 11 bases agree with TRBD1. V shed 2 bases, J shed 6 bases, and the junction held 10 bases outside the gene matches. The CDR3 is 17 amino acids. Germline loops: CDR1 SNHLY, CDR2 FYNNEI. The CDR3 DNA sequence: TGTGCCAGCAGTGAAATGGGGTGGACAGGGGGCAAGGATACGCAGTATTTT. It codes for CASSEMGWTGGKDTQYF.

CDR3 residues: CASSLAPGTGDGYTF. The CDR3 region has the DNA TGTGCCAGCAGCTTGGCCCCAGGGACAGGGGATGGCTACACCTTC. The chain recombines TRBV5-6 with TRBJ1-2; TRBD1 aligns across 10 bases. The V gene end was trimmed by 0 bases and the J gene end by 6 bases; junction bases not matched to a gene: 5. The CDR3 is 15 amino acids. CDR1 is SGHDT, CDR2 YYEEEE, per germline. The full variable domain, its missing parts supplied by reference TRBV5-6 and TRBJ1-2, is DAGVTQSPTHLIKTRGQQVTLRCSPKSGHDTVSWYQQALGQGPQFIFQYYEEEERQRGNFPDRFSGHQFPNYSSELNVNALLLGDSALYLCASSLAPGTGDGYTFGSGTRLTVV.

This clone showed up just once. CDR3 DNA: TGTGCCAGCAGCCCGACTAGCGGGAGGGTTGGTGAGCAGTTCTTC. Encoded protein: CASSPTSGRVGEQFF. V gene TRBV27 combines with J gene TRBJ2-1, with 14 positions matching TRBD2. J was trimmed by 9 bases and V by 6 bases; bases with no gene match: 7. CDR3 length: 15 amino acids. Germline V gives CDR1 MNHEY, CDR2 SMNVEV (reference sequence).

The chain combines TRBV30 with TRBJ1-1; tentatively, D is TRBD1 (5 bases). The germline gives CDR1 GTSNPN, CDR2 SVGIG (reference sequence). This CDR3 comprises 10 residues. Trimming left V 7 bases short and J 6 bases short, with 9 bases between. The CDR3 here is CALMTAEAFF. In DNA, the CDR3 is TGTGCCTTGATGACAGCTGAAGCTTTCTTT. The variable domain in full, with the rest retrieved from reference TRBV30 and TRBJ1-1, is SQTIHQWPATLVQPVGSPLSLECTVEGTSNPNLYWYRQAAGRGLQLLFYSVGIGQISSEVPQNLSASRPQDRQFILSSKKLLLSDSGFYLCALMTAEAFFGQGTRLTVV.

The J gene is TRBJ1-2, the V gene TRBV7-2, with a possible D match to TRBD1 (5 bases). This CDR3 region has 13 residues. Germline V gives CDR1 SGHTA, CDR2 FQGNSA. The V end lost 1 base, the J end lost 6 bases, and 9 bases lay between the germline ends. CDR3 protein: CASSLEGNHGYTF. DNA of the CDR3: TGTGCCAGCAGCTTAGAGGGGAATCATGGCTACACCTTC.

V is TRBV15 and J is TRBJ2-6; the D is unclear. Trimming cost V 3 bases and J 0 bases, with 6 bases left between them. In germline, CDR1 is LNHNV, CDR2 YYDKDF (reference sequence). The CDR3 length is 15 residues. The CDR3, as DNA: TGTGCCACCAGCAGGAGGAACTCTGGGGCCAACGTCCTGACTTTC. It specifies CATSRRNSGANVLTF. Drawing the rest from reference TRBV15 and TRBJ2-6, the complete variable domain is DAMVIQNPRYQVTQFGKPVTLSCSQTLNHNVMYWYQQKSSQAPKLLFHYYDKDFNNEADTPDNFQSRRPNTSFCFLDIRSPGLGDTAMYLCATSRRNSGANVLTFGAGSRLTVL.

This clone was observed a single time. The chain joins TRBV18 to TRBJ2-2, with 7 bases fitting TRBD1. Looked up from germline, CDR1 is KGHSH and CDR2 is LQKENI. The J segment lost 1 base and the V segment lost 9 bases, leaving 5 bases of the junction unmatched. The CDR3 loop spans 14 amino acids. In nucleotides, the CDR3 is TGTGCCAGTCTAAGGACAGGGAACACCGGGGAGCTGTTTTTT. Translated, it gives CASLRTGNTGELFF.

V usage is TRBV5-5 and J usage is TRBJ2-1, with D possibly being TRBD2 (6 bases). The CDR3 runs to 12 residues. Germline V CDR1 and CDR2: SGHKS, YYEKEE (reference sequence). Trimming left V 4 bases short and J 6 bases short, with 8 bases between. This CDR3 reads CASSATSNEQFF. DNA of the CDR3: TGTGCCAGCAGCGCGACTAGCAATGAGCAGTTCTTC.

The gene calls are TRBV7-2 and TRBJ2-7; D gene unclear. The CDR3 has 13 amino acids. V was shortened by 4 bases and J by 3 bases, with 10 bases between the two germline ends. Per the germline V gene, CDR1 is SGHTA and CDR2 is FQGNSA. DNA for the CDR3: TGTGCCAGCAGCTCCAACTTTAACTACGAGCAGTACTTC. This encodes CASSSNFNYEQYF.

This clone came up once. The chain has TRBV19 and TRBJ1-2; D is uncertain. The ends were cut back, 7 bases at V and 4 bases at J, with 10 bases in the middle. The CDR3 loop spans 12 amino acids. Germline V gives CDR1 LNHDA, CDR2 SQIVND (reference sequence). In DNA form, the CDR3 reads TGTGCCAGTACGGGGTCCCGCTATGGCTACACCTTC. The encoded protein is CASTGSRYGYTF.

The V gene is TRBV2, the J gene TRBJ1-1, with 8 bases aligning to TRBD1. Germline CDR1 and CDR2: SNHLY and FYNNEI. The CDR3 length is 15 residues. V trimming: 1 base; J trimming: 6 bases; junction bases outside the gene matches: 7. CDR3 in amino acids: CASSEGSGGKPEAFF. The CDR3, as DNA: TGTGCCAGCAGTGAAGGGTCAGGGGGCAAGCCTGAAGCTTTCTTT.

This chain uses TRBV30 with TRBJ1-2; D gene ambiguous. From germline, CDR1 is GTSNPN and CDR2 SVGIG (reference sequence). CDR3 length: 11 amino acids. Trimming removed 3 bases at V and 8 bases at J, with 10 bases between. For the CDR3, the DNA is TGTGCCTGGAGATCTCTTGGGGGCTACACCTTC. Translated, it gives CAWRSLGGYTF.